These T cell receptor beta chains were read from a single sample in a study of control samples from healthy donors and cancer patients. Profiling relied on immunoSEQ multiplex PCR, and the TCRdb table lists in-frame clones only, not all of them. The sample lists about 51,000 clones; under 90% were seen once. Sample: blood. These receptors came from a man between 65 and 85 years old in good health. The CDR3 runs from the conserved cysteine through the conserved F or W. The order of the fields is clone size, CDR3 length, V gene, J gene, CDR3 protein. For some rows the clone size is stated as once, few or many, or as a class when expanded; others skip it.

size: .
length: 13
V: TRBV15
J: TRBJ1-6
CDR3: CATGDREMGPLHF

size: .
length: 14
V: TRBV7-9
J: TRBJ2-1
CDR3: CASSFEKGGRELFF

size: .
length: 15
V: TRBV5-1
J: TRBJ2-2
CDR3: CASSQTGGYTGELFF

size: .
length: 12
V: TRBV5-4
J: TRBJ1-2
CDR3: CASSLVEGDLAF

size: .
length: 15
V: TRBV7-2
J: TRBJ2-5
CDR3: CASRVVWTGEETQYF

size: .
length: 11
V: TRBV6-5
J: TRBJ1-1
CDR3: CASSTGTIPFF

size: .
length: 15
V: TRBV7-6
J: TRBJ2-1
CDR3: CASTPSQAGANEQFF

size: .
length: 13
V: TRBV9
J: TRBJ2-7
CDR3: CASSISPGYEQYF

size: .
length: 14
V: TRBV5-1
J: TRBJ2-3
CDR3: CASSGTRRADTQYF

size: few
length: 12
V: TRBV4-1
J: TRBJ2-1
CDR3: CASRGQGLEQFF

size: .
length: 16
V: TRBV7-8
J: TRBJ2-3
CDR3: CASSPETAIGTDTQYF

size: medium-sized
length: 13
V: TRBV5-4
J: TRBJ1-2
CDR3: CASSRQGADGYTF

size: .
length: 17
V: TRBV27
J: TRBJ2-1
CDR3: CASSFSGYVSSYNEQFF

size: .
length: 16
V: TRBV5-1
J: TRBJ2-5
CDR3: CASSLDPRGNQETQYF

size: .
length: 15
V: TRBV6-5
J: TRBJ2-3
CDR3: CASTLAGENTDTQYF

size: once
length: 14
V: TRBV2
J: TRBJ2-5
CDR3: CASSETVVVETQYF

size: .
length: 14
V: TRBV6-1
J: TRBJ1-2
CDR3: CASSESSWGVGYTF

size: .
length: 15
V: TRBV6-5
J: TRBJ1-4
CDR3: CASSYVWGGGEKLFF

size: .
length: 14
V: TRBV7-9
J: TRBJ1-5
CDR3: CASSQGGINQPQHF

size: .
length: 15
V: TRBV27
J: TRBJ2-2
CDR3: CASSLDRRFTGELFF

size: few
length: 15
V: TRBV6-6
J: TRBJ1-5
CDR3: CASSSLPGQYQPQHF

size: once
length: 13
V: TRBV7-2
J: TRBJ1-1
CDR3: CASSSRQGTEAFF

size: once
length: 12
V: TRBV10-2
J: TRBJ2-7
CDR3: CASSRGSYEQYF

size: .
length: 15
V: TRBV11-2
J: TRBJ2-2
CDR3: CASSIGQGWTGELFF

size: .
length: 18
V: TRBV3-1/TRBV3-2
J: TRBJ2-5
CDR3: CASSQKTSFAGWLETQYF

size: .
length: 17
V: TRBV5-1
J: TRBJ2-1
CDR3: CASSATSGRAGNNEQFF

size: .
length: 15
V: TRBV4-2
J: TRBJ2-7
CDR3: CASSQAGTGINEQYF

size: .
length: 14
V: TRBV19
J: TRBJ2-3
CDR3: CASSSNQGTDTQYF

size: .
length: 13
V: TRBV7-2
J: TRBJ2-2
CDR3: CASSPRRSGELFF

size: .
length: 18
V: TRBV11-2
J: TRBJ2-3
CDR3: CASSLDLRLAGDTDTQYF

size: few
length: 14
V: TRBV28
J: TRBJ1-2
CDR3: CASSLGGQEGGYTF

size: once
length: 14
V: TRBV29-1
J: TRBJ2-5
CDR3: CSVVGTGVYETQYF

size: few
length: 15
V: TRBV7-3
J: TRBJ2-3
CDR3: CASSLGSGDLYSQYF

size: .
length: 15
V: TRBV6-1
J: TRBJ1-2
CDR3: CASSEALLKGRGYTF

size: .
length: 18
V: TRBV24-1
J: TRBJ2-1
CDR3: CATSDPTPTSGSIYEQFF

size: .
length: 16
V: TRBV5-6
J: TRBJ2-1
CDR3: CASSLAGRGFDNEQFF

size: once
length: 16
V: TRBV18
J: TRBJ2-2
CDR3: CASSPPQGGRAGELFF

size: .
length: 17
V: TRBV12-2
J: TRBJ2-1
CDR3: CASRLEFCRDRGHEQFF

size: few
length: 13
V: TRBV15
J: TRBJ1-3
CDR3: CATSRGGSDTIYF

size: .
length: 15
V: TRBV11-2
J: TRBJ2-3
CDR3: CASSSQGASGTSQYF

size: .
length: 17
V: TRBV5-8
J: TRBJ1-5
CDR3: CASSLVYDGPSDQPQHF

size: .
length: 14
V: TRBV3-1/TRBV3-2
J: TRBJ2-3
CDR3: CASSQGTSTDTQYF

size: .
length: 16
V: TRBV29-1
J: TRBJ2-2
CDR3: CSVLSSTGLNTGELFF